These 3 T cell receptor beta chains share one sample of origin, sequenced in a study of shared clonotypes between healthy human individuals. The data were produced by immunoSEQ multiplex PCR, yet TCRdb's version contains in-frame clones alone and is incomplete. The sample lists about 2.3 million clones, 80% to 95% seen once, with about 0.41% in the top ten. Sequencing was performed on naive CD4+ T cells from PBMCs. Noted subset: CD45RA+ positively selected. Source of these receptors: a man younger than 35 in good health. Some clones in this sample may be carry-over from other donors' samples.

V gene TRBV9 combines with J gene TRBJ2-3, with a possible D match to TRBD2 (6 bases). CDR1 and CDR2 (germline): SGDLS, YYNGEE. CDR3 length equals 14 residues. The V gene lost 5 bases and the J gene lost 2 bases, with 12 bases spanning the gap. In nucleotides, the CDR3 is TGTGCCAGCAGGGAAGGACTAACCACAGATACGCAGTATTTT. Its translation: CASREGLTTDTQYF.

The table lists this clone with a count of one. The CDR3 DNA is TGTGCCAGCAGTTCCGCGGACAGGGGGTACGAAAAACTGTTTTTT. Translating it yields CASSSADRGYEKLFF. The rearrangement uses TRBV27 and TRBJ1-4, with 10 bases aligning to TRBD1. V lost 4 bases and J lost 8; bases outside the gene matches: 7. The CDR3 has 15 amino acids. Germline V lookup: CDR1 MNHEY, CDR2 SMNVEV (reference sequence).

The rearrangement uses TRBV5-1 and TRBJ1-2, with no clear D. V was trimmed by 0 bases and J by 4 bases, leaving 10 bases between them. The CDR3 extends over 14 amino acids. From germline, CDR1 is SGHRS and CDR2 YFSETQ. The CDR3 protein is CASSLEGFSYGYTF. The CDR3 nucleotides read TGCGCCAGCAGCTTGGAAGGGTTCTCCTATGGCTACACCTTC. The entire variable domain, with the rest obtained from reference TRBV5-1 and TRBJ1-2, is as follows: KAGVTQTPRYLIKTRGQQVTLSCSPISGHRSVSWYQQTPGQGLQFLFEYFSETQRNKGNFPGRFSGRQFSNSRSEMNVSTLELGDSALYLCASSLEGFSYGYTFGSGTRLTVV.